This T cell receptor beta chain was sequenced during a study of T cells of healthy individuals. TCRdb reanalysed the 5' RACE reads using MiXCR and keeps one entry per CDR3 protein. The sample carries about 53,000 distinct CDR3 sequences, about 15% recorded once. The receptor was isolated from a human donor in good health.

The chain's CDR3 is CASGRQGNSGANVLTF. For the CDR3, the DNA is TGTGCCAGCGGAAGACAGGGAAACTCTGGGGCCAACGTCCTGACTTTC. The J gene is TRBJ2-6, the V gene TRBV11-2; 7 nucleotides agree with TRBD1. Germline V gene sequence: CDR1 SGHAT, CDR2 FQNNGV. Trimming removed 8 bases from V and 0 bases from J; junction bases left unmatched: 7. The CDR3 has 16 residues.